The 25 T cell receptor beta chains given below trace back to one sample, sequenced in a study of neurological immune-mediated disorders. Time point reported: longitudinal time-point 2. From the 5' RACE reads, TCRdb called clonotypes with MiXCR, one entry per CDR3 protein. The sample consists of some 60,000 distinct CDR3 sequences, around a tenth of them appearing once. Sequencing was performed on PBMCs. Receptor source: a man aged 25-40 years in good health.

In its sample, this clonotype was seen many times. This chain connects TRBV6-5 to TRBJ2-2; the match to TRBD2 covers 9 bases. The CDR3 is made up of 17 amino acids. Germline V lookup: CDR1 MNHEY, CDR2 SVGAGI. With 0 bases clipped from V and 3 bases from J, the junction kept 5 bases outside the gene matches. This CDR3 is CASSYSRTSGYTGELFF. CDR3 nucleotide sequence: TGTGCCAGCAGTTACTCCAGAACTAGCGGGTACACCGGGGAGCTGTTTTTT.

By sample share, this clonotype is medium-sized. The chain employs TRBV5-1 and TRBJ2-7; 9 bases are shared with TRBD2. The germline CDR1 and CDR2 sequences are SGHRS and YFSETQ. The CDR3 is made up of 16 amino acids. Losses at the gene ends were 6 bases for V and 3 bases for J; bases not matched to a gene: 13. CDR3 coding DNA: TGCGCCAGCACCCACGGAGCGACTAGCGGAAACTACGAGCAGTACTTC. It translates to CASTHGATSGNYEQYF.

This clonotype was recorded many times. The J gene is TRBJ1-2, the V gene TRBV7-9; tentatively, D is TRBD1 (5 bases). The CDR3 has 13 amino acids. The germline CDR1 and CDR2 sequences are SEHNR and FQNEAQ (reference sequence). Trimming stripped 5 bases from V and 2 bases from J, with 9 bases between. This chain's CDR3 is CASSREGNYGYTF. Here the CDR3 DNA reads TGTGCCAGCAGCCGAGAGGGGAACTATGGCTACACCTTC.

This clonotype was observed many times. V usage is TRBV5-1 and J usage is TRBJ2-4; D is uncertain. Germline assignment: CDR1 SGHRS and CDR2 YFSETQ. With 0 bases removed from V and 0 bases from J, the gap between germline ends came to 10 bases. The CDR3 length is 16 residues. The CDR3 nucleotides read TGCGCCAGCAGCTTGGGGGAAATACGAGCCAAAAACATTCAGTACTTC. Protein product: CASSLGEIRAKNIQYF.

This clonotype was counted ten times or more. The rearrangement uses TRBV7-3 and TRBJ2-5; 8 nucleotides match TRBD2. The germline gives CDR1 SGHTA, CDR2 FQGTGA. After removal of 2 bases from V and 5 bases from J, the junction contained 1 base not matched to a gene. The CDR3 runs 13 residues. The CDR3 reads CASSLGGRETQYF. CDR3 sequence (DNA): TGTGCCAGCAGCTTAGGCGGGAGGGAGACCCAGTACTTC.

This clonotype was recorded many times. The genes are TRBV5-4 and TRBJ2-6; no clear D. Between the trimmed V and J ends, which lost 6 bases and 4 bases, there was a span of 14 bases. The CDR3 covers 15 residues. Looked up from germline, CDR1 is SGHNT and CDR2 is YYREEE (reference sequence). The CDR3 spells CASTTYRPGANVLTF. In nucleotides, the CDR3 is TGTGCCAGCACCACCTATAGGCCCGGGGCCAACGTCCTGACTTTC. The whole variable domain, remainder taken from reference TRBV5-4 and TRBJ2-6, is ETGVTQSPTHLIKTRGQQVTLRCSSQSGHNTVSWYQQALGQGPQFIFQYYREEENGRGNFPPRFSGLQFPNYSSELNVNALELDDSALYLCASTTYRPGANVLTFGAGSRLTVL.

In its sample, this clonotype was seen many times. The genes are TRBV29-1 and TRBJ2-7; D is unresolved. The CDR3 extends over 13 amino acids. V lost 7 bases and J lost 0, with 13 bases in between. CDR1 and CDR2 from the germline V gene are SQVTM and ANQGSEA. The CDR3 here is CSALDQNSYEQYF. The CDR3 nucleotides read TGCAGCGCCCTGGACCAAAACTCCTACGAGCAGTACTTC.

This clonotype was seen ten or more times. Germline and junction disagree at one end, which may indicate a read error. The chain combines TRBV7-9 with TRBJ2-7, with 9 bases identical to TRBD1. The CDR3 totals 15 residues. CDR1 and CDR2 (germline): SEHNR, FQNEAQ (reference sequence). The CDR3, as DNA: TGTGCCAGCACCTTATTGACAGGGGGTCTCTACGAGCAGTACTTC. It encodes CASTLLTGGLYEQYF.

This clonotype was seen at least ten times. The J gene is TRBJ1-1, the V gene TRBV20-1; D possibly corresponds to TRBD1 (5 bases). The CDR3 is made up of 15 amino acids. Germline CDR1 is DFQATT and CDR2 is SNEGSKA (reference sequence). The germline V and J ends were trimmed by 1 base and 6 bases, with 18 bases remaining between them. The CDR3 DNA sequence: TGCAGTGCTAGAGTTACGACAACCTTGGGACCTGAAGCTTTCTTT. As protein: CSARVTTTLGPEAFF.

This clonotype was seen at least ten times. The chain has TRBV9 and TRBJ1-2, with D unclear. CDR3 length: 19 amino acids. Trimming pared 1 base from V and 3 bases from J, leaving 25 bases between. Per the germline V gene, CDR1 is SGDLS and CDR2 is YYNGEE. CDR3 loop: CASSVRPFPWTADDYGYTF. The CDR3 bases are TGTGCCAGCAGCGTAAGACCTTTCCCATGGACCGCCGATGACTATGGCTACACCTTC. Complete variable domain (other parts from reference TRBV9 and TRBJ1-2): DSGVTQTPKHLITATGQRVTLRCSPRSGDLSVYWYQQSLDQGLQFLIQYYNGEERAKGNILERFSAQQFPDLHSELNLSSLELGDSALYFCASSVRPFPWTADDYGYTFGSGTRLTVV.

The chain combines TRBV7-8 with TRBJ2-5, with 8 bases identical to TRBD2. The CDR3 has 16 amino acids. The germline V gene encodes CDR1 SGHVS and CDR2 FQNEAQ. Germline trimming cut 7 bases from V and 6 bases from J; bases unmatched to any gene: 16. The CDR3, as DNA: TGTGCCAGCATCTACGGAGGAGCGGGAGTTGGAAAGACCCAGTACTTC. It translates to CASIYGGAGVGKTQYF.

The chain uses TRBV6-6 and TRBJ1-5; D call uncertain. The V end lost 7 bases, the J end lost 2 bases, and 9 bases lay between the germline ends. The CDR3 is made up of 13 amino acids. Germline-derived CDR1 and CDR2 are MNHNY and SVGAGI (reference sequence). CDR3 coding DNA: TGTGCCAGCACGCGAAGCGGCAATCAGCCCCAGCATTTT. It encodes CASTRSGNQPQHF.

This clonotype has at least ten counts. The chain combines TRBV4-2 with TRBJ1-5; unclear D gene. From germline, CDR1 is LGHNA and CDR2 YNFKEQ. The V end was cut by 0 bases, the J end by 3 bases, with 9 bases between. The CDR3 runs to 15 residues. The CDR3 protein is CASSQEASTNQPQHF. The CDR3 coding sequence is TGTGCCAGCAGCCAAGAGGCAAGCACCAATCAGCCCCAGCATTTT.

This clonotype showed up many times. This chain connects TRBV5-1 to TRBJ2-7; the D is unclear. This CDR3 comprises 15 residues. CDR1 is SGHRS and CDR2 is YFSETQ in the germline V gene. Trimming took 3 bases from V and 3 from J, leaving 16 bases between them. In nucleotides, the CDR3 is TGCGCCAGCAGCTCAAGGGCAGGCCCCCTCTACGAGCAGTACTTC. Translating it yields CASSSRAGPLYEQYF. The full variable domain, in which reference TRBV5-1 and TRBJ2-7 provide the parts outside the CDR3, is KAGVTQTPRYLIKTRGQQVTLSCSPISGHRSVSWYQQTPGQGLQFLFEYFSETQRNKGNFPGRFSGRQFSNSRSEMNVSTLELGDSALYLCASSSRAGPLYEQYFGPGTRLTVT.

This clonotype came up many times. This chain joins TRBV5-1 and TRBJ2-1; TRBD1 is a possible D gene (5 bases). The CDR3 loop spans 17 amino acids. Germline values: CDR1 SGHRS, CDR2 YFSETQ. Trimming took off 0 bases at V and 2 bases at J, with 15 bases between the two ends. Here the CDR3 reads CASSLEGVGLTYNEQFF. The CDR3 coding sequence is TGCGCCAGCAGCTTGGAAGGGGTCGGCCTTACCTACAATGAGCAGTTCTTC. Full variable domain (outside the CDR3, taken from reference TRBV5-1 and TRBJ2-1): KAGVTQTPRYLIKTRGQQVTLSCSPISGHRSVSWYQQTPGQGLQFLFEYFSETQRNKGNFPGRFSGRQFSNSRSEMNVSTLELGDSALYLCASSLEGVGLTYNEQFFGPGTRLTVL.

This clonotype was observed once. V is TRBV28 and J is TRBJ1-2; D gene ambiguous. The germline gives CDR1 MDHEN, CDR2 SYDVKM. This CDR3 region has 13 residues. Deletions cut 2 bases from V and 4 bases from J, with 8 bases between. CDR3 sequence (DNA): TGTGCCAGCAGTTTAGGGGTGGGCTATGGCTACACCTTC. As protein: CASSLGVGYGYTF.

Ten or more counts support this clonotype. The chain employs TRBV12-3 or TRBV12-4 and TRBJ1-1, with a weak D call TRBD1 (6 bases). The CDR3 totals 14 residues. The ends were cut back, 6 bases at V and 6 bases at J, with 17 bases in the middle. CDR3 nucleotides: TGTGCCAGCAGCAGGACAGTTGCAGAACCTGAAGCTTTCTTT. Its translation is CASSRTVAEPEAFF.

The table lists this clonotype with many counts. This sequence joins TRBV12-3 or TRBV12-4 and TRBJ2-3, with D perhaps TRBD2 (6 bases). Trimming took off 6 bases at V and 5 bases at J, with 9 bases between the two ends. The CDR3 covers 12 residues. CDR3 sequence: CASSSSGDTQYF. CDR3 coding DNA: TGTGCCAGCAGCAGTAGCGGAGATACGCAGTATTTT.

This clonotype was seen many times. The CDR3 DNA sequence: TGCAGTGCTCACAGGGGGACTAGCGAGTCCTACGAGCAGTACTTC. This codes for CSAHRGTSESYEQYF. The V and J genes are TRBV20-1 and TRBJ2-7, with 10 bases lining up with TRBD2. With 5 bases clipped from V and 1 base from J, the junction kept 8 bases outside the gene matches. CDR3 size: 15 residues. Germline V CDR1 and CDR2: DFQATT, SNEGSKA (reference sequence).

This clonotype was found a few times. In DNA, the CDR3 is TGTGCCAGCAGCTTAGGGGGAATGACACAAGAGACCCAGTACTTC. Its protein is CASSLGGMTQETQYF. The rearrangement links TRBV7-2 to TRBJ2-5; no clear D. V was pared by 1 base and J by 2 bases, with 11 bases between. The CDR3 consists of 15 residues. In germline, CDR1 is SGHTA, CDR2 FQGNSA.

This clonotype was seen at least ten times. This chain uses TRBV20-1 with TRBJ1-1; 8 nucleotides match TRBD1. The junction had 11 bases not matched to a gene; V was cut back by 1 base and J by 4 bases. This CDR3 has 16 residues. Per germline, CDR1 DFQATT and CDR2 SNEGSKA (reference sequence). The CDR3 DNA reads as TGCAGTGCTAGAGTTAAGGTCAGGGGGCGTGTCACTGAAGCTTTCTTT. It specifies CSARVKVRGRVTEAFF.

For this clonotype: This may be a read error, as it is one base from a much larger clone. V usage is TRBV12-3 or TRBV12-4 and J usage is TRBJ2-5; 8 bases fit TRBD2. The CDR3 has 14 residues. This CDR3 reads CVSGVAGFSETQYF. CDR3 nucleotide sequence: TGTGTCAGCGGGGTAGCGGGATTTTCAGAGACCCAGTACTTC.

This clonotype was observed a handful of times. This chain joins TRBV5-1 and TRBJ2-3, with 9 bases aligning to TRBD2. The CDR3 sequence is 17 residues long. CDR1 is SGHRS, CDR2 YFSETQ, per germline. V trimming: 1 base; J trimming: 2 bases; junction bases outside the gene matches: 8. CDR3 protein: CASSLNPPSGTTDTQYF. The CDR3 DNA sequence: TGCGCCAGCAGCTTGAATCCGCCTAGCGGGACCACAGATACGCAGTATTTT.

This clonotype was recorded at least ten times. The chain has TRBV3-1 and TRBJ2-7; tentative D call: TRBD2 (5 bases). CDR3 length: 15 residues. Germline V gives CDR1 LGHDT, CDR2 YNNKEL (reference sequence). Trimming stripped 3 bases from V and 2 bases from J, with 14 bases between. The CDR3 nucleotides read TGTGCCAGCAGCCAGGGGAACACCGGGGCCTACGAGCAGTACTTC. Protein sequence: CASSQGNTGAYEQYF.

This clonotype was picked up many times. The V gene is TRBV27, the J gene TRBJ2-3; D is undetermined. Germline CDR1 MNHEY, CDR2 SMNVEV (reference sequence). V dropped 3 bases and J dropped 2 bases, with 9 bases sitting between them. The CDR3 is 14 residues long. CDR3 sequence: CASSFMGYTDTQYF. CDR3 DNA: TGTGCCAGCAGTTTTATGGGGTACACAGATACGCAGTATTTT.